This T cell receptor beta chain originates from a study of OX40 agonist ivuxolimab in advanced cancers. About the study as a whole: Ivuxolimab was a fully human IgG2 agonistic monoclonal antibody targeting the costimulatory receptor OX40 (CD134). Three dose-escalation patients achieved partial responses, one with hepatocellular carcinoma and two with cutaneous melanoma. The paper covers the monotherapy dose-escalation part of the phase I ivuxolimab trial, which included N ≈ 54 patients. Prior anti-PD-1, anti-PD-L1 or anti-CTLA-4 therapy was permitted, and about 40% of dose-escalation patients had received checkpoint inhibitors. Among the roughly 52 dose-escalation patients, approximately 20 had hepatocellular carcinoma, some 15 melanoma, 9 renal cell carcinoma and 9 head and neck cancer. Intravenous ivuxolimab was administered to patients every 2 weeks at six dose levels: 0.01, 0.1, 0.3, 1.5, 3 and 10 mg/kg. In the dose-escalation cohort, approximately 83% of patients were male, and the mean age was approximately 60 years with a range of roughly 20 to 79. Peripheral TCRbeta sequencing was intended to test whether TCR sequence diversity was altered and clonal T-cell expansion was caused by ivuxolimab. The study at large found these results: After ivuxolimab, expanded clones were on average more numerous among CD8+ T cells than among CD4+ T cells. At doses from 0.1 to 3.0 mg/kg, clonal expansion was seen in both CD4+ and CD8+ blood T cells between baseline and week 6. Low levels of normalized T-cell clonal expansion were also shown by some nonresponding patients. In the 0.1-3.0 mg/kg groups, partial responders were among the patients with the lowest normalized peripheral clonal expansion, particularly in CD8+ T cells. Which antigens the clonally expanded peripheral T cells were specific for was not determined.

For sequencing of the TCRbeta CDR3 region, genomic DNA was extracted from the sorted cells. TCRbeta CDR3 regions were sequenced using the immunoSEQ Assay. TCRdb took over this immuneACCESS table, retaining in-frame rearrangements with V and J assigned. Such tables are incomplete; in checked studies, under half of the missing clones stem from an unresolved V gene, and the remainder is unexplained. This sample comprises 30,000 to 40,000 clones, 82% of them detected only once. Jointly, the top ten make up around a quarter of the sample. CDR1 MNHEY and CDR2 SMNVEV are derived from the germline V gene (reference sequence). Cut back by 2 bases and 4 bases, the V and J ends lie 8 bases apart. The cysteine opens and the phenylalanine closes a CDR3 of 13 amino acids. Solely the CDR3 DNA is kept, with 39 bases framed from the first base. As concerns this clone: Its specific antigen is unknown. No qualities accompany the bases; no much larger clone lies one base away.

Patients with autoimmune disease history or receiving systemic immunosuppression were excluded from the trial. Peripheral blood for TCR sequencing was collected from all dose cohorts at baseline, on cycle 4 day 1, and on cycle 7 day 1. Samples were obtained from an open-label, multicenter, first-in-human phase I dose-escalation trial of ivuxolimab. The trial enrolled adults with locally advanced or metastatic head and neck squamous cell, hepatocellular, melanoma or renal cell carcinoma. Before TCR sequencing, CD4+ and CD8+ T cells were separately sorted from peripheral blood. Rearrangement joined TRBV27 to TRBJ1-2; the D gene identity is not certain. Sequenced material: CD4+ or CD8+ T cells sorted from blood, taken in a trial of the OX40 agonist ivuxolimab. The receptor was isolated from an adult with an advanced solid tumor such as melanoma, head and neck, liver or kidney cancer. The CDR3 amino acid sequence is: CASSLKGSYGYTF. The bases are TGTGCCAGCAGTTTAAAGGGTAGCTATGGCTACACCTTC.